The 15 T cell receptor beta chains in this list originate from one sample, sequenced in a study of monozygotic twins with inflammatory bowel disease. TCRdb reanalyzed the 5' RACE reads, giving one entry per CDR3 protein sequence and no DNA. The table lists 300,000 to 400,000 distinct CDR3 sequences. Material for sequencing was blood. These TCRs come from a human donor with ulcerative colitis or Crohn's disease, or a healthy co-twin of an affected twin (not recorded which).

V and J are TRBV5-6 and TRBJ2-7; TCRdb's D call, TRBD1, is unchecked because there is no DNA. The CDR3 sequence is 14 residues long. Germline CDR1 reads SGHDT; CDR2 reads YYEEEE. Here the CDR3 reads CASSLYPGSYEQYF.

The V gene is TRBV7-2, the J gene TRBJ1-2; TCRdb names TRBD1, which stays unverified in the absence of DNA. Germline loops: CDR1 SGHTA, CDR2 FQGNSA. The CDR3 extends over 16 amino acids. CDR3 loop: CASSSGPGQGLYGYTF.

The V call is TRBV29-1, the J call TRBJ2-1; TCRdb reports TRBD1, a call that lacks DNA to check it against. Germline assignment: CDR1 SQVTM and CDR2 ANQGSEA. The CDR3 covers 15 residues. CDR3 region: CSVEGGQASYNEQFF.

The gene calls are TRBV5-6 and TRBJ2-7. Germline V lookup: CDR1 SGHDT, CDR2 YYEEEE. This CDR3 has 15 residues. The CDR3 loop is CASSFEATLSYEQYF. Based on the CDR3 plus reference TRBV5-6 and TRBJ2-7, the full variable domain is DAGVTQSPTHLIKTRGQQVTLRCSPKSGHDTVSWYQQALGQGPQFIFQYYEEEERQRGNFPDRFSGHQFPNYSSELNVNALLLGDSALYLCASSFEATLSYEQYFGPGTRLTVT.

The CDR3: CSARPTPGPQTGELFF. The chain joins TRBV20-1 to TRBJ2-2; the TCRdb D gene call, TRBD1, has no DNA to confirm it. Germline CDR1 reads DFQATT; CDR2 reads SNEGSKA (reference sequence). CDR3 size: 16 residues.

CDR3 loop: CASRRDSDRYEQYF. The V gene is TRBV5-1, the J gene TRBJ2-7; no DNA is available, so the TRBD1 call from TCRdb remains unchecked. This CDR3 region has 14 residues. The germline gives CDR1 SGHRS, CDR2 YFSETQ.

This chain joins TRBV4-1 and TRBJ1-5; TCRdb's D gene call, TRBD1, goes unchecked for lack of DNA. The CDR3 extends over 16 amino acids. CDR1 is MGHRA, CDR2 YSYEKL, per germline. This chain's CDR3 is CASSHVGKGDNQPQHF.

CDR3 sequence reads: CASSQELKGYYGYTF. The rearrangement uses TRBV4-1 and TRBJ1-2; TCRdb names TRBD1, which stays unverified in the absence of DNA. This CDR3 comprises 15 residues. CDR1 is MGHRA, CDR2 YSYEKL, per germline.

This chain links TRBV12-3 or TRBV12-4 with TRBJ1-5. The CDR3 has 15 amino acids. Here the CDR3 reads CASSPGRAGNQPQHF.

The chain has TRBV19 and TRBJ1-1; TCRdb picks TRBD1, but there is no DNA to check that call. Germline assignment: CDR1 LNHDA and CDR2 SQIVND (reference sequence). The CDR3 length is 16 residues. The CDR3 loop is CASSIQRTGGGTEAFF.

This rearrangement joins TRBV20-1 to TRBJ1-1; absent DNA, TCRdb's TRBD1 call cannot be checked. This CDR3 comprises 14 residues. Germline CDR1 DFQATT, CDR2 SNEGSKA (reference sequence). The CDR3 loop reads CSASPRTPNTEAFF.

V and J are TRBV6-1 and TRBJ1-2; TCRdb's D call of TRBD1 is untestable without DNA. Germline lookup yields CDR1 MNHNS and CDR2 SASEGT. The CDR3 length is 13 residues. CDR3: CASSTGAIYGYTF.

The CDR3 loop reads CSASLGVGNTIYF. The genes are TRBV20-1 and TRBJ1-3. The CDR3 spans 13 residues. The germline CDR1 and CDR2 sequences are DFQATT and SNEGSKA (reference sequence).

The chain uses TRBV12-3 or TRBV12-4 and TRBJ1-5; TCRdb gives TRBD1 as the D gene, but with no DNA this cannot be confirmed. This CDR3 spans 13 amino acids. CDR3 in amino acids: CASSTGFNQPQHF.

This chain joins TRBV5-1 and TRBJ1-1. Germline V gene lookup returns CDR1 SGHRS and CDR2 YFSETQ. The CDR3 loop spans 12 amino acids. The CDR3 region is CASRELNTEAFF.